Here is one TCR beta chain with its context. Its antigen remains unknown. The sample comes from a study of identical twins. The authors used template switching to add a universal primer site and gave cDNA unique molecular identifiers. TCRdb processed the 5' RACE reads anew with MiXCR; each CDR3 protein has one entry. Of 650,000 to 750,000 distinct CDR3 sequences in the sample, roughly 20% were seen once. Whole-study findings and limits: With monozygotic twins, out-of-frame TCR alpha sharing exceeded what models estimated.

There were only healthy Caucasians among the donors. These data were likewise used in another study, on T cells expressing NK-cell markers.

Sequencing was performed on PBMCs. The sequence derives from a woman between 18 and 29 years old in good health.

CDR3 sequence (DNA): TGTGCCAGCAGCCGGGGGGCTAGCGGGGGCCCCTCCTACAATGAGCAGTTCTTC. It yields the protein CASSRGASGGPSYNEQFF. This chain uses TRBV11-2 with TRBJ2-1; 10 bases fit TRBD2. J lost 0 bases, V lost 5 bases, and 10 bases had no gene match. CDR3 length: 18 residues. Germline CDR1 is SGHAT and CDR2 is FQNNGV.